Shown below are 26 T cell receptor beta chains from a single sample sequenced in a study of T cell changes during pregnancy in multiple sclerosis. The table came from immunoSEQ multiplex PCR; TCRdb's copy has only in-frame clones and leaves some out. The sample has 40,000 to 55,000 clones, roughly nine tenths seen once; the top ten hold approximately 1.2%. The source material was CD4+ T cells from peripheral blood mononuclear cells, sampled after pregnancy. All receptors come from a female donor with multiple sclerosis, enrolled in a pregnancy study.

The chain is built from TRBV19 and TRBJ1-2, with 10 bases aligning to TRBD1. The CDR3 extends over 16 amino acids. V dropped 3 bases and J dropped 4; count of bases not matched to a gene: 8. CDR1 and CDR2 (germline): LNHDA, SQIVND (reference sequence). The CDR3 DNA reads TGTGCCAGTAGTATCCCGACAGGGGGCTTTGGCTATGGCTACACCTTC. Protein product: CASSIPTGGFGYGYTF. Supplemented by reference TRBV19 and TRBJ1-2, the full variable domain reads DGGITQSPKYLFRKEGQNVTLSCEQNLNHDAMYWYRQDPGQGLRLIYYSQIVNDFQKGDIAEGYSVSREKKESFPLTVTSAQKNPTAFYLCASSIPTGGFGYGYTFGSGTRLTVV.

The chain carries TRBV7-2 and TRBJ2-5; D unresolved. This CDR3 is built from 13 residues. The germline V and J ends were trimmed by 3 bases and 2 bases, with 7 bases remaining between them. Per the germline V gene, CDR1 is SGHTA and CDR2 is FQGNSA. The CDR3 DNA sequence: TGTGCCAGCAGCTTTTCTAGACAAGAGACCCAGTACTTC. This encodes CASSFSRQETQYF.

This clone was recorded a few times. V usage is TRBV30 and J usage is TRBJ1-1; weak D call: TRBD1 (5 bases). Germline CDR1 reads GTSNPN; CDR2 reads SVGIG (reference sequence). The V end lost 4 bases, the J end lost 1 base, and 13 bases lay between the germline ends. CDR3 length equals 14 residues. CDR3 in DNA: TGTGCCTGGAATAAAAGACAGACGAACACTGAAGCTTTCTTT. The encoded protein is CAWNKRQTNTEAFF.

The chain employs TRBV5-1 and TRBJ1-1; D uncertain. The CDR3 has 13 amino acids. Trimming cost V 3 bases and J 0 bases, with 6 bases left between them. Per the germline V gene, CDR1 is SGHRS and CDR2 is YFSETQ. CDR3 region: CASSSGMNTEAFF. Here the CDR3 DNA reads TGCGCCAGCAGCTCAGGTATGAACACTGAAGCTTTCTTT.

The sample holds a few counts of this clone. The chain uses TRBV7-9 and TRBJ1-2, with TRBD1 matching 8 bases. This CDR3 contains 17 residues. Germline values: CDR1 SEHNR, CDR2 FQNEAQ (reference sequence). The V gene end was trimmed by 5 bases and the J gene end by 5 bases; junction bases not matched to a gene: 16. In DNA form, the CDR3 reads TGTGCCAGCAGCCCACGGACAGGGCTAATATCACGGTATGGCTACACCTTC. Protein product: CASSPRTGLISRYGYTF.

This clone came up a few times. This rearrangement joins TRBV5-6 to TRBJ1-1; the D gene is possibly TRBD1 (6 bases). Trimming shortened V by 0 bases and J by 1 base, and 7 bases separated the two germline ends. CDR3 length: 14 amino acids. CDR1 is SGHDT and CDR2 is YYEEEE in the germline V gene. The CDR3 sequence is CASSLEGENTEAFF. CDR3 nucleotide sequence: TGTGCCAGCAGCTTGGAGGGGGAGAACACTGAAGCTTTCTTT.

This clone was counted only a few times. V gene TRBV5-4 combines with J gene TRBJ1-1; D possibly corresponds to TRBD1 (5 bases). Between the trimmed V and J ends, which lost 1 base and 7 bases, there was a span of 11 bases. In germline, CDR1 is SGHNT, CDR2 YYREEE (reference sequence). The CDR3 totals 13 residues. The CDR3 reads CASSLTGGSEAFF. CDR3 nucleotide sequence: TGTGCCAGCAGCTTGACCGGGGGAAGTGAAGCTTTCTTT.

The chain links TRBV6-1 to TRBJ2-3; D perhaps matches TRBD2 (6 bases). Germline V gene sequence: CDR1 MNHNS, CDR2 SASEGT. V was cut by 6 bases and J by 2 bases, with 9 bases left in between. The CDR3 length is 13 residues. CDR3 region: CASSGRFTDTQYF. The CDR3 nucleotides are TGTGCCAGCAGCGGGAGATTCACAGATACGCAGTATTTT.

The chain has TRBV9 and TRBJ1-3; D ambiguous. V was cut by 0 bases and J by 2 bases, with 6 bases left in between. The germline V gene encodes CDR1 SGDLS and CDR2 YYNGEE. The CDR3 covers 14 residues. The CDR3 is CASSVGPAGNTIYF. CDR3 sequence (DNA): TGTGCCAGCAGCGTAGGGCCCGCTGGAAACACCATATATTTT.

This clone was recorded once. This chain links TRBV6-1 with TRBJ1-2; D not certain. Germline V lookup: CDR1 MNHNS, CDR2 SASEGT. The CDR3 consists of 14 residues. Trimming took off 6 bases at V and 5 bases at J, with 16 bases between the two ends. In nucleotides, the CDR3 is TGTGCCAGCAGAGGCCTGAACCGGGGTTATGGCTACACCTTC. Encoded protein: CASRGLNRGYGYTF.

This sequence joins TRBV6-1 and TRBJ2-7; 7 bases agree with TRBD1. CDR1 and CDR2 from the germline V gene are MNHNS and SASEGT. This CDR3 contains 17 residues. The J segment lost 6 bases and the V segment lost 2 bases, leaving 16 bases of the junction unmatched. The CDR3 nucleotides read TGTGCCAGCAGTGAATCGCGAGGACAGGTGCCTATTATCGAGCAGTACTTC. This encodes CASSESRGQVPIIEQYF.

The V and J genes are TRBV18 and TRBJ2-5, with 15 bases matching TRBD2. The CDR3 is 16 residues long. The germline CDR1 and CDR2 sequences are KGHSH and LQKENI. V lost 3 bases to trimming and J lost 4 bases; unmatched junction nucleotides: 3. This CDR3 is CASSPPGLAGGETQYF. The CDR3, as DNA: TGTGCCAGCTCACCCCCGGGACTAGCGGGAGGAGAGACCCAGTACTTC.

This CDR3 reads CASSILIGDSYEQYF. The CDR3, as DNA: TGTGCCAGCAGTATACTCATAGGGGATTCGTACGAGCAGTACTTC. The chain employs TRBV27 and TRBJ2-7; weak D call: TRBD1 (5 bases). This CDR3 region has 15 residues. From germline, CDR1 is MNHEY and CDR2 SMNVEV (reference sequence). Trimming removed 5 bases at V and 4 bases at J, with 18 bases between.

This chain links TRBV30 with TRBJ2-5; 8 bases fit TRBD1. The V and J ends lost 2 bases and 1 base, in that order; junction bases with no gene match: 6. The CDR3 has 15 residues. The germline V gene has CDR1 GTSNPN and CDR2 SVGIG (reference sequence). The CDR3 loop is CAWSIGQGSQETQYF. For the CDR3, the DNA is TGTGCCTGGAGTATTGGACAGGGTAGCCAAGAGACCCAGTACTTC.

V gene TRBV14 combines with J gene TRBJ1-2; no clear D. The CDR3 sequence is 13 residues long. V lost 0 bases, J lost 8 bases, and 10 bases lay in between. Germline V gives CDR1 SGHDN, CDR2 FVKESK. CDR3 sequence (DNA): TGTGCCAGCAGCCAAGATTGGCGGGGAGGCTACACCTTC. Translation: CASSQDWRGGYTF.

The chain recombines TRBV19 with TRBJ2-1; D perhaps matches TRBD1 (6 bases). The germline gives CDR1 LNHDA, CDR2 SQIVND (reference sequence). V dropped 1 base and J dropped 2 bases, with 12 bases sitting between them. CDR3 length equals 16 residues. The chain's CDR3 is CASSIAGGFPYNEQFF. CDR3 in DNA: TGTGCCAGTAGTATAGCTGGGGGCTTTCCCTACAATGAGCAGTTCTTC.

The chain has TRBV30 and TRBJ2-2; D possibly corresponds to TRBD2 (6 bases). The CDR3 is 16 residues long. CDR1 is GTSNPN and CDR2 is SVGIG in the germline V gene (reference sequence). The V and J ends lost 0 bases and 7 bases respectively, with 18 bases between them. Here the CDR3 DNA reads TGTGCCTGGAGTGTCTATACCTCCCTGCGGGGCGGGGAGCTGTTTTTT. The encoded protein is CAWSVYTSLRGGELFF.

V and J are TRBV5-1 and TRBJ1-4, with D uncertain. The germline V gene has CDR1 SGHRS and CDR2 YFSETQ. Between the trimmed V and J ends, which lost 1 base and 8 bases, there was a span of 9 bases. CDR3 length: 13 amino acids. CDR3 sequence: CASSLKPGEKLFF. DNA for the CDR3: TGCGCCAGCAGCTTGAAACCGGGAGAAAAACTGTTTTTT.

The chain has TRBV21-1 and TRBJ2-4; TRBD2, the D gene given by the table, was not confirmed from the DNA. TRBV21-1 has pseudogene status. This CDR3 has 16 residues. The CDR3 sequence is CASSKARSLAKNIQYF. The DNA for the CDR3 is TGTGCCAGCAGCAAAGCACGGAGTTTAGCCAAAAACATTCAGTACTTC.

To note about this clone: One end of the junction varies from germline; a read error may be responsible. This chain joins TRBV7-7 and TRBJ2-3; D is uncertain. Per germline, CDR1 SSHAT and CDR2 FNYEAQ (reference sequence). The CDR3 length is 14 residues. The CDR3 reads CASSPSSSTDTQYF. DNA of the CDR3: TGTGCTAGCAGCCCGTCCAGTTCCACAGATACGCAGTATTTT.

The chain recombines TRBV7-3 with TRBJ2-5; D ambiguous. With 5 bases removed from V and 5 bases from J, the gap between germline ends came to 12 bases. CDR3 length equals 13 residues. CDR1 is SGHTA, CDR2 FQGTGA, per germline. Here the CDR3 reads CASSTQVEETQYF. The DNA of the CDR3 is TGTGCCAGCAGCACGCAGGTTGAGGAGACCCAGTACTTC.

The chain couples TRBV5-1 to TRBJ2-7; TRBD1 matches 9 bases. The CDR3 consists of 16 residues. Germline CDR1 reads SGHRS; CDR2 reads YFSETQ. V lost 2 bases to trimming and J lost 3 bases; unmatched junction nucleotides: 9. The CDR3 DNA reads as TGCGCCAGCAGCTTCCGTCCCGGGACAGGGAACTACGAGCAGTACTTC. It codes for CASSFRPGTGNYEQYF.

The chain is built from TRBV5-1 and TRBJ2-1, with 13 bases matching TRBD2. J was trimmed by 10 bases and V by 4 bases; bases with no gene match: 5. The germline V gene encodes CDR1 SGHRS and CDR2 YFSETQ. This CDR3 is built from 14 residues. CDR3 DNA: TGCGCCAGCAGCGCCGGGACTAGCGGGAACGAGCAGTTCTTC. The encoded protein is CASSAGTSGNEQFF.

In this sample, this clone turned up once. V is TRBV7-9 and J is TRBJ2-2; TRBD2 matches at 10 bases. The CDR3 is 17 residues long. CDR1 SEHNR and CDR2 FQNEAQ come from the germline V gene (reference sequence). Trimming cost V 6 bases and J 2 bases; bases outside gene matches: 9. The CDR3 region is CASSSTGTSANTGELFF. The CDR3 DNA is TGTGCCAGCAGTTCGACCGGGACTAGCGCTAACACCGGGGAGCTGTTTTTT.

This chain connects TRBV2 to TRBJ2-7; TRBD1 matches at 8 bases. The CDR3 consists of 12 residues. Germline loops: CDR1 SNHLY, CDR2 FYNNEI. J was trimmed by 3 bases and V by 6 bases; bases with no gene match: 1. This CDR3 reads CASRGTGYEQYF. DNA of the CDR3: TGTGCCAGCAGAGGGACAGGCTACGAGCAGTACTTC.

The gene calls are TRBV5-6 and TRBJ1-3, with D possibly TRBD1 on 6 matching bases. Trimming pared 1 base from V and 2 bases from J, leaving 13 bases between. The CDR3 spans 16 residues. Germline-derived CDR1 and CDR2 are SGHDT and YYEEEE. In DNA, the CDR3 is TGTGCCAGCAGCTTGACAACATACAGGGCTGGAAACACCATATATTTT. It is translated as CASSLTTYRAGNTIYF.